This record concerns one TCR beta chain sequence. This clonotype was counted only a few times. The specificity of this receptor is unknown. The sample holds no much larger clone one base away, and base qualities are not on file. Ophthalmopathy patients had moderately to severely active disease, with a Clinical Activity Score of 3 or more, a NOSPECS grade of 4 or more, and a disease duration of less than 3 months. The study excluded patients with uncontrolled infections, other autoimmune diseases, pregnancy or lactation. Clinical symptoms, serum thyroxine and TRAb, thyroid ultrasound, and orbital computed tomography formed the basis for the diagnoses. PBMCs were separated from approximately 10 ml of fresh peripheral blood using Ficoll-Paque density gradient centrifugation. Total RNA was extracted with Trizol reagent, and quality was checked on an Agilent 2100 Bioanalyzer. The data originate from a study of T cells in Graves' hyperthyroidism and ophthalmopathy (dated by TCRdb to between 2018 and 2021). With respect to the entire study: Peripheral blood samples were taken at initial diagnosis, before any treatment was given. After blood sampling, hyperthyroidism patients were treated with methimazole at a starting dose of 30 mg daily, and ophthalmopathy patients were treated with high-dose intravenous methylprednisolone. Thyroid tissue and blood T-cell repertoires from six Graves' hyperthyroidism patients were also compared in the study. TCR Vbeta CDR3 sequencing of 130 to 150 peripheral blood samples (under 45 ophthalmopathy, 75 to 80 hyperthyroidism and some 17 progressor patients) is reported in the paper. Prospective prediction of ophthalmopathy was tested in an independent validation cohort of approximately 19 hyperthyroidism patients and 17 patients who later progressed to ophthalmopathy. The 75 to 100 discovery patients were randomly divided into training and test sets at a 7:3 ratio. TCR V-J signatures able to tell the groups apart were searched for in a discovery cohort of 90 to 100 patients, of whom around 42 had Graves' ophthalmopathy and about 60 had stable Graves' hyperthyroidism.

Study-level results and caveats: No statistical method was used to set the sample size in advance, and investigators knew the group allocation. In cross-validation, a model built on a 13 V-J signature told ophthalmopathy apart from stable hyperthyroidism with approximately 90% sensitivity and approximately 84% specificity, and in testing the same model reached 80%/75%. During validation, the model predicted progression to ophthalmopathy a median of about 6.5 months ahead of onset, with almost 71% sensitivity and about 75% specificity. Most expanded thyroid clonotypes (frequency above 0.001) were also detected in blood, a finding suggesting that blood repertoires may reflect thyroid immune responses.

TCR beta CDR3 regions were amplified from RNA transcripts. The first round of RT-PCR for the TCR CDR3 was performed with the HTBI primer set and the Qiagen OneStep RT-PCR kit. Libraries were constructed in a second round of multiplex PCR, after which size selection and purification were carried out. Paired-end sequencing of the libraries was performed with 100 bp reads on an Illumina HiSeq2000. Turning to the authors' computational methods: SOAPnuke was used to process the raw data, throwing out any read that contained adapters or uncalled bases, had a mean Phred below 15, or lacked an exact constant-primer or identifier match. COPE v1.2.5 was used to merge high-quality paired reads, and clonotypes were defined as unique nucleotide sequences. MiTCR v1.1 was used to align clonotypes to the IMGT TRBV, TRBD and TRBJ reference segments. Analysis was restricted to V-J combinations with a frequency above 0.0001, which covered just over 98% of repertoires. A TCS score was defined as the ratio between F50 (clonal expansion) and ExV (chaos), using BLOSUM62-based TCRdist between CDR3 peptides within each V-J. Welch's t-statistics and random forest reduced roughly 500 V-J features to 10 to 15, which were used in a naive Bayes classifier (R e1071). TCRdb reworked the public reads: Q25 trimming with fastp, MiXCR clone assembly, productive beta chains retained. Each record represents a unique CDR3 protein, reported with the most common genes and DNA among its rows. It is TCRdb's table, rather than the study itself, that gives the V and J calls and clone size. The sample table records hundreds of thousands of distinct CDR3 sequences; about a sixth of these occur just once. The top ten hold 17% of the sample.

The trim is 0 bases for V and 2 bases for J, with a gap of 11 bases between the germline ends. From the cysteine up to the phenylalanine, the CDR3 has a length of 16 residues. Only the CDR3 DNA is retained, 48 bases long and in frame from the first base. Taken from the germline V gene, the CDR1 and CDR2 loops are SNHLY and FYNNEI. In this chain, TRBV2 is recombined with TRBJ1-3; the best D guess is TRBD1, with 6 bases matching. This TCR derives from a woman under 30 with Graves' ophthalmopathy. The sequenced material came from blood. The DNA is as follows: TGTGCCAGCAGTGAAGCCGAGGGGGAAGCTGGAAACACCATATATTTT. Translated, this is CASSEAEGEAGNTIYF.